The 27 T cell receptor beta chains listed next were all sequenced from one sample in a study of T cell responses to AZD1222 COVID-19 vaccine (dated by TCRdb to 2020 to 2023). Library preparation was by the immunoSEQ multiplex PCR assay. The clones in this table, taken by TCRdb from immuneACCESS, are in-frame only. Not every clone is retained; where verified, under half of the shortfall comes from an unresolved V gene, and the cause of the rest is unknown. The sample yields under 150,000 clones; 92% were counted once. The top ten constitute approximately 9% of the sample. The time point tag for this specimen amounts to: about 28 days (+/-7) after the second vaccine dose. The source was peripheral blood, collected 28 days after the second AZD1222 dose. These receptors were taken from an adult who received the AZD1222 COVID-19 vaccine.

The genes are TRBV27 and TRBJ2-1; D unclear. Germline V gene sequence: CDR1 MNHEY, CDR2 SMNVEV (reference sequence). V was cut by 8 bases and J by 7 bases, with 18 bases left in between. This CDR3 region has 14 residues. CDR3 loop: CASPKGPVLNEQFF. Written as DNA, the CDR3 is TGTGCCAGCCCTAAAGGCCCGGTCCTGAATGAGCAGTTCTTC.

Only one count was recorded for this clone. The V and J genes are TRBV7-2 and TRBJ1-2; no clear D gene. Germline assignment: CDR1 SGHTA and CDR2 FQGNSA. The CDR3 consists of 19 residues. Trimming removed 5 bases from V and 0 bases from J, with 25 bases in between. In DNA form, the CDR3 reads TGTGCCAGCAGCCCCCGGGAGGGCGGACGTCTCACCTCTAACTATGGCTACACCTTC. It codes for CASSPREGGRLTSNYGYTF.

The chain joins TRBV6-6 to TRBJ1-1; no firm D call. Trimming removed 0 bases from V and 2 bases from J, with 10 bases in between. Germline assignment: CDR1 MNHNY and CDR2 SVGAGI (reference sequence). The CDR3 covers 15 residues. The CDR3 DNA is TGTGCCAGCAGTTACTCTGCCAGGCAAAACACTGAAGCTTTCTTT. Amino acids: CASSYSARQNTEAFF.

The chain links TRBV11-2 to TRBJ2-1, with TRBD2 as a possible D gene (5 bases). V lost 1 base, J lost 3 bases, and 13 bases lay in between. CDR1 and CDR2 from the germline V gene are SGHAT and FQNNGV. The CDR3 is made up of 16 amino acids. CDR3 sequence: CASSLAVGAFYNEQFF. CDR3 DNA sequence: TGTGCCAGCAGCTTAGCGGTGGGAGCGTTCTACAATGAGCAGTTCTTC.

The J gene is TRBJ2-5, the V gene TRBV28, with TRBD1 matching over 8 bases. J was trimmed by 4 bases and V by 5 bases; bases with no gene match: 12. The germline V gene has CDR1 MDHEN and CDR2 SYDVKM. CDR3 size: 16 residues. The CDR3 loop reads CASSTPRGRSGETQYF. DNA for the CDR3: TGTGCCAGCAGTACACCCAGGGGGCGCAGTGGAGAGACCCAGTACTTC.

CDR3 in amino acids: CASKVRGATNEKLFF. The CDR3 DNA is TGCGCCAGCAAGGTTCGGGGGGCAACTAATGAAAAACTGTTTTTT. The rearrangement joins TRBV4-1 to TRBJ1-4; a possible D gene is TRBD1 (5 bases). CDR3 length equals 15 residues. CDR1 and CDR2 (germline): MGHRA, YSYEKL. V was cut by 7 bases and J by 0 bases, with 12 bases left in between.

The DNA of the CDR3 is TGTGCCAGCTCACATAAACGACAGGGGGACTCTGAAGCTTTCTTT. Translation: CASSHKRQGDSEAFF. The gene calls are TRBV18 and TRBJ1-1, with 9 bases identical to TRBD1. This CDR3 is 15 amino acids long. The germline V gene encodes CDR1 KGHSH and CDR2 LQKENI. V trimming: 4 bases; J trimming: 6 bases; junction bases outside the gene matches: 9.

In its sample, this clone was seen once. CDR3 DNA: TGTGCCAGCAGCCGACAGGGCTTGAATGGCTACACCTTC. Translating it yields CASSRQGLNGYTF. The V gene is TRBV2, the J gene TRBJ1-2; 7 bases map to TRBD1. J gave up 6 bases and V 6 bases, and 7 bases lay outside the gene matches. Germline V gene data show CDR1 as SNHLY and CDR2 as FYNNEI. The CDR3 is 13 amino acids.

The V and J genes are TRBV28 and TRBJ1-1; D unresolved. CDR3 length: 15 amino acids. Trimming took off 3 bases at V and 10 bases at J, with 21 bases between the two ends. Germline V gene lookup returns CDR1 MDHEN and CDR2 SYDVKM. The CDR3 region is CASSFVHSPALRAFF. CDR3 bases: TGTGCCAGCAGTTTTGTCCACAGCCCGGCTCTGAGAGCTTTCTTT.

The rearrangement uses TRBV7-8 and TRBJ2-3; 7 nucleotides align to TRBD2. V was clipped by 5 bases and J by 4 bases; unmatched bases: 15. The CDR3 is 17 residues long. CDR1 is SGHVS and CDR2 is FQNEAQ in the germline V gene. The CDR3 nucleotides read TGTGCCAGCAGCGAAACGCGGACTAGAGGATATGCAGATACGCAGTATTTT. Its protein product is CASSETRTRGYADTQYF.

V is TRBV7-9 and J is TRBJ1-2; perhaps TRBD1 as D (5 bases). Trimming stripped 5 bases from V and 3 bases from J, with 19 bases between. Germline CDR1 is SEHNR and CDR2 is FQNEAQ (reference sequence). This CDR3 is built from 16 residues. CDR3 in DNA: TGTGCCAGCAGCCGATGGGGCGACCGGGGTTACTATGGCTACACCTTC. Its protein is CASSRWGDRGYYGYTF.

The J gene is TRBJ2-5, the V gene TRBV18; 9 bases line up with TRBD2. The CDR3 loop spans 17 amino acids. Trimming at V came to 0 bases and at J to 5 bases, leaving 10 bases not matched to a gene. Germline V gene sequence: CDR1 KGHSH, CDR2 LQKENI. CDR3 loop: CASSPPNPWTSEETQYF. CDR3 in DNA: TGTGCCAGCTCACCACCGAATCCCTGGACTAGCGAGGAGACCCAGTACTTC.

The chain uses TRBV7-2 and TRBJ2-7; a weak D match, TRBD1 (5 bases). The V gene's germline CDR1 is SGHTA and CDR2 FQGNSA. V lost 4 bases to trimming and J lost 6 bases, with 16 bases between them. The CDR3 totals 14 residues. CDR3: CASSSGQDSGEQYF. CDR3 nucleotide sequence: TGTGCCAGCAGCTCCGGACAAGATTCGGGCGAGCAGTACTTC.

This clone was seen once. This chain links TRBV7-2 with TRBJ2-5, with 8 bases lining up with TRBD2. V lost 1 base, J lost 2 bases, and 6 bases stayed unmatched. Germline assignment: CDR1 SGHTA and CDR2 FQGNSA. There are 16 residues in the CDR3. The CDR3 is CASSLVASGRQETQYF. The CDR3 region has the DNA TGTGCCAGCAGCTTAGTGGCTAGCGGGCGACAAGAGACCCAGTACTTC.

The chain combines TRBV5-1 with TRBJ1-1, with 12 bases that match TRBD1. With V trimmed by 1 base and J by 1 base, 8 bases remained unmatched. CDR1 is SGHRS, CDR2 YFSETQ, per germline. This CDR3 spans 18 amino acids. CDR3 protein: CASSLRSGTGGRNTEAFF. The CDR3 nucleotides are TGCGCCAGCAGCTTGAGGTCTGGGACAGGGGGCCGGAACACTGAAGCTTTCTTT.

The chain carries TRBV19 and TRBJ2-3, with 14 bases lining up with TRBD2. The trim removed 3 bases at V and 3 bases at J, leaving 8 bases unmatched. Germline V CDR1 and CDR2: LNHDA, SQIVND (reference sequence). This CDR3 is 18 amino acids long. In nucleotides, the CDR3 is TGTGCCAGTAGTATCGGACTAGCGGGAGGCCTCGGTACAGATACGCAGTATTTT. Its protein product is CASSIGLAGGLGTDTQYF. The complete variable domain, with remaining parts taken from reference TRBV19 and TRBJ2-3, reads DGGITQSPKYLFRKEGQNVTLSCEQNLNHDAMYWYRQDPGQGLRLIYYSQIVNDFQKGDIAEGYSVSREKKESFPLTVTSAQKNPTAFYLCASSIGLAGGLGTDTQYFGPGTRLTVL.

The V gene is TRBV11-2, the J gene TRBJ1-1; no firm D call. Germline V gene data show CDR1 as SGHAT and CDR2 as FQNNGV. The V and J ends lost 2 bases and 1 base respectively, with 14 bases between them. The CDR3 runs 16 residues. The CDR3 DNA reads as TGTGCCAGCAGCTTATGGTCCACGGGTGAGAACACTGAAGCTTTCTTT. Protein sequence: CASSLWSTGENTEAFF.

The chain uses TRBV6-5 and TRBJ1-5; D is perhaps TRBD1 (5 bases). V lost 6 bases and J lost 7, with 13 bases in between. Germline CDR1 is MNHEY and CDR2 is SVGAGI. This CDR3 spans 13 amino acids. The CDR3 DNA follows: TGTGCCAGCAGCGTCCTTAGGGGCCAGCCCCAGCATTTT. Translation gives CASSVLRGQPQHF.

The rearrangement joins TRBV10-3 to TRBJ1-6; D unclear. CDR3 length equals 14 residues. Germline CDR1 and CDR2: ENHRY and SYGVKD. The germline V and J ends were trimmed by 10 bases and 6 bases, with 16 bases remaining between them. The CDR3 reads CASAGTVSNSPLHF. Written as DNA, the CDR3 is TGTGCCAGCGCAGGAACTGTCTCTAATTCACCCCTCCACTTT.

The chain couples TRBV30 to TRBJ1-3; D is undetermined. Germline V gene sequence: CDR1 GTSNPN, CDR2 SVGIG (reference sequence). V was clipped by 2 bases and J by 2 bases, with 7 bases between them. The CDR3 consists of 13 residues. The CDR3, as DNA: TGTGCCTGGAGTCCATTCCCTGGAAACACCATATATTTT. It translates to CAWSPFPGNTIYF.

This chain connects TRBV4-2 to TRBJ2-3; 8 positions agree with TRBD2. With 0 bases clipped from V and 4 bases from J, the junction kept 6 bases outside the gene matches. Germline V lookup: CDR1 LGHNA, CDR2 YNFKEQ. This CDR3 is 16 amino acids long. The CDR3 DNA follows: TGTGCCAGCAGCCAAGACTGGGCGGGGGGATCAGATACGCAGTATTTT. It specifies CASSQDWAGGSDTQYF.

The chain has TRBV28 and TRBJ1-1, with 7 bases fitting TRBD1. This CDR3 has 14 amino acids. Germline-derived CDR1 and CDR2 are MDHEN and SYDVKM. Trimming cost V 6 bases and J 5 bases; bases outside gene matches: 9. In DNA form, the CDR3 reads TGTGCCAGCAGGGTAGGGGGCGCAGGGACTGAAGCTTTCTTT. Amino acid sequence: CASRVGGAGTEAFF.

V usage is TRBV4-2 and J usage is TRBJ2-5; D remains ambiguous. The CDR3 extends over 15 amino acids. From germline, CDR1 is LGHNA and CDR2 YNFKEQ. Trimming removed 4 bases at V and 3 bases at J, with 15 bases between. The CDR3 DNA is TGTGCCAGCAGCCCAAGGACCCTTAGGGAAGAGACCCAGTACTTC. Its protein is CASSPRTLREETQYF.

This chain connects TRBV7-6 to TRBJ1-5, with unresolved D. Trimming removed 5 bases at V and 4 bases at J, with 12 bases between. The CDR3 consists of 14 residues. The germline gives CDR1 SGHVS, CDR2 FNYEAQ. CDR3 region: CASSPIAVNQPQHF. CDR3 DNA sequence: TGTGCCAGCAGCCCTATCGCAGTGAATCAGCCCCAGCATTTT.

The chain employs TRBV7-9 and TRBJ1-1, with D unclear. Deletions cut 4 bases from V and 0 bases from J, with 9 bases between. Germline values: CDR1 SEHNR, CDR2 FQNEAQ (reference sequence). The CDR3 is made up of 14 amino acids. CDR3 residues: CASSSLRLNTEAFF. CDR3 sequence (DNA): TGTGCCAGCAGCTCCCTCCGACTGAACACTGAAGCTTTCTTT.

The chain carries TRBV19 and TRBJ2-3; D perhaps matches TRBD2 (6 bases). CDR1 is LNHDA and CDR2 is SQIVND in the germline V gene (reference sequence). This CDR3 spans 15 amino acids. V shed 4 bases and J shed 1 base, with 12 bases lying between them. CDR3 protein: CASSKAGSGTDTQYF. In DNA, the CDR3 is TGTGCCAGTAGTAAGGCGGGGTCCGGCACAGATACGCAGTATTTT.

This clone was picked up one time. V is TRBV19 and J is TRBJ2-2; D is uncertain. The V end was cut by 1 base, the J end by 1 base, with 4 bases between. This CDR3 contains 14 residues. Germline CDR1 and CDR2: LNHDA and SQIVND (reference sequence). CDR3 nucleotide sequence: TGTGCCAGTAGTATAGGACAGAACACCGGGGAGCTGTTTTTT. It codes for CASSIGQNTGELFF.